These T cell receptor beta chains were read from a single sample in a study of metastatic and nonmetastatic thyroid tumors. TCRdb redid the clone calls on the PCR reads using MiXCR. The repertoire includes 25,000 to 35,000 clones, around 16% of them detected once, and approximately 4.4% sits in the top ten. Sequencing was done on a sample of blood. The receptors were gathered from a female donor with papillary thyroid cancer or a benign thyroid nodule (not recorded which). Some clones in this sample may be carry-over from other donors' samples. Each CDR3 is given with its conserved first and last residue. A D gene is named only where the DNA matches it firmly. Rows give clone size only sometimes, using once, few, many, or a class for an expanded clone.

d_gene	abundance	v_gene	j_gene	CDR3aa	CDR3nt
.	few	TRBV6-1	TRBJ2-7	CASSEGWVDYYQYF	TGTGCCAGCAGTGAAGGTTGGGTGGACTACTATCAGTACTTC
.	many	TRBV7-2	TRBJ1-5	CASTDYSNQPQHF	TGTGCCAGCACCGACTATAGCAATCAGCCCCAGCATTTT
TRBD1	.	TRBV4-2	TRBJ2-1	CASSRRTGSYSEQFF	TGTGCCAGCAGCCGTCGGACAGGGAGTTATAGTGAGCAGTTCTTC
.	many	TRBV9	TRBJ1-5	CASSVGIDQPQHF	TGTGCCAGCAGCGTCGGGATCGATCAGCCCCAGCATTTT
.	many	TRBV7-2	TRBJ2-7	CASSLAGVGSYEQYF	TGTGCCAGCAGCTTAGCCGGGGTAGGCTCCTACGAGCAGTACTTC
TRBD1	.	TRBV7-3	TRBJ2-1	CASSLGTGSYNEQFF	TGTGCCAGCAGCTTAGGGACAGGCTCCTACAATGAGCAGTTCTTC
TRBD2	many	TRBV6-5	TRBJ2-1	CASSYLSGGGNEQFF	TGTGCCAGCAGTTACCTCTCGGGAGGCGGTAATGAGCAGTTCTTC
TRBD2	many	TRBV7-3	TRBJ2-1	CASSSAGGPSVLQFF	TGTGCCAGCAGCTCAGCGGGAGGGCCCTCGGTTTTGCAGTTCTTC
TRBD1	few	TRBV25-1	TRBJ2-7	CASSETGCGYGQYF	TGTGCCAGCAGTGAGACAGGGTGTGGGTACGGGCAGTACTTC
.	many	TRBV11-3	TRBJ2-5	CASSLVGGARLGETQYF	TGTGCCAGCAGCTTAGTAGGGGGGGCCAGGCTGGGAGAGACCCAGTACTTC
TRBD2	.	TRBV4-2	TRBJ2-1	CASSQFKAGTSGRNEQFF	TGTGCCAGCAGCCAATTTAAGGCCGGGACTAGCGGGAGGAATGAGCAGTTCTTC
TRBD2	many	TRBV20-1	TRBJ2-3	CSARVPGGLITDTQYF	TGCAGTGCTAGAGTCCCGGGAGGGTTGATCACGGATACGCAGTATTTT
.	few	TRBV28	TRBJ2-7	CASILGPLATMSVYEQYF	TGTGCCAGCATTTTAGGCCCCTTGGCGACTATGTCTGTCTACGAGCAGTACTTC
.	many	TRBV4-1	TRBJ2-6	CASSQDWGPGANVLTF	TGCGCCAGCAGCCAAGATTGGGGACCTGGGGCCAACGTCCTGACTTTC
.	many	TRBV24-1	TRBJ1-4	CATSPGRNNEKLFF	TGTGCCACCAGCCCCGGGAGAAATAATGAAAAACTGTTTTTT
.	.	TRBV10-1	TRBJ2-7	CASSESWQYPYEKYF	TGCGCCAGCAGTGAGTCGTGGCAGTACCCCTACGAGAAGTACTTC
TRBD1	many	TRBV5-1	TRBJ1-1	CASSLAYRGGYTEAFF	TGCGCCAGCAGCTTGGCCTACAGGGGCGGATACACTGAAGCTTTCTTT
TRBD2	many	TRBV27	TRBJ2-1	CASSPRTSLFGNEQFF	TGTGCCAGCAGTCCCCGGACTAGCCTGTTTGGTAATGAGCAGTTCTTC
TRBD1	many	TRBV6-5	TRBJ2-3	CASKGVSGQGVGDTQYF	TGTGCCAGCAAGGGTGTTTCGGGACAGGGGGTCGGAGATACGCAGTATTTT
TRBD1	many	TRBV20-1	TRBJ1-6	CSPTGDNSPLHF	TGCAGCCCGACAGGGGATAATTCACCCCTCCACTTT
.	few	TRBV6-1	TRBJ2-7	CASSAGYEQYF	TGTGCCAGCAGTGCGGGCTACGAGCAGTACTTC
.	.	TRBV18	TRBJ1-2	CASSPVNYGYTF	TGTGCCAGCTCACCAGTTAACTATGGCTACACCTTC
TRBD1	many	TRBV3-1	TRBJ2-3	CASSLPGQGTDTQYF	TGTGCCAGCAGCCTTCCGGGACAGGGAACAGATACGCAGTATTTT
.	many	TRBV4-1	TRBJ2-7	CASSQDFRGTFSYEQYF	TGCGCCAGCAGCCAAGATTTTCGGGGGACTTTCTCCTACGAGCAGTACTTC